The present T cell receptor (beta chain) was sequenced within a study of OX40 agonist ivuxolimab in advanced cancers. Study information: Each dose-escalation patient presented with hepatocellular carcinoma, melanoma, renal cell or head and neck cancer.

This table comes from immunoSEQ multiplex PCR, and its TCRdb copy is limited to in-frame clones, with some not included. The data hold some 40,000 clones, with approximately 81% observed a single time. Looked up from germline, CDR1 is LGHNA and CDR2 is YNFKEQ. V was clipped by 3 bases and J by 4 bases, with 7 bases between them. This CDR3 has 13 residues. The sequenced sample was CD4+ or CD8+ T cells sorted from blood, obtained in a trial of the OX40 agonist ivuxolimab. The receptor was isolated from an adult with an advanced solid tumor such as melanoma, head and neck, liver or kidney cancer. The J gene is TRBJ1-5, the V gene TRBV4-2; D remains ambiguous. The CDR3 region is CASSQARNQPQHF. The CDR3 DNA is TGTGCCAGCAGCCAGGCGAGAAATCAGCCCCAGCATTTT.